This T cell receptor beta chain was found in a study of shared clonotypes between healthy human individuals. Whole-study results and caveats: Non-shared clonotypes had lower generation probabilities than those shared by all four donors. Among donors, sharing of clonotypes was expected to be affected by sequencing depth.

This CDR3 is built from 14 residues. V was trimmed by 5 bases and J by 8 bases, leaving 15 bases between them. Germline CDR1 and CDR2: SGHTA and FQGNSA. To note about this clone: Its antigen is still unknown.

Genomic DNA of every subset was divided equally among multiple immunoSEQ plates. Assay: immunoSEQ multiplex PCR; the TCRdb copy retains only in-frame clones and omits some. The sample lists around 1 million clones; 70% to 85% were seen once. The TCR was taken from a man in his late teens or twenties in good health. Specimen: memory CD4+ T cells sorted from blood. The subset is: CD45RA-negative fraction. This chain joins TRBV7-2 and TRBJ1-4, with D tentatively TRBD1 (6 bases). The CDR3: CASSQTGYGEKLFF. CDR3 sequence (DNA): TGTGCCAGCAGCCAAACAGGGTATGGCGAAAAACTGTTTTTT.